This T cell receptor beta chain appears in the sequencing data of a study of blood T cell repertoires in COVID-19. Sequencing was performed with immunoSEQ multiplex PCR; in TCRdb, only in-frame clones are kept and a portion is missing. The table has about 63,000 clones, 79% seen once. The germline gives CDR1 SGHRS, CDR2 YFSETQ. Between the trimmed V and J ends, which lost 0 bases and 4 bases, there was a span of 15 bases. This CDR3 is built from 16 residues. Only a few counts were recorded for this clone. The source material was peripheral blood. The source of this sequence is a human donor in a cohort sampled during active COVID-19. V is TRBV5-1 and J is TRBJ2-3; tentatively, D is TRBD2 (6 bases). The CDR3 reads CASSLVGGGGADTQYF. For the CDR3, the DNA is TGCGCCAGCAGCTTGGTCGGGGGAGGCGGGGCAGATACGCAGTATTTT.